The clone carrying this T cell receptor beta chain is labeled medium-sized. This entry comes from a study of blood T cell repertoires in COVID-19. Across the study: In each case, the material was cDNA or gDNA derived from T cells, B-cell-depleted T cells, or PBMCs.

Trimming removed 3 bases from V and 5 bases from J; junction bases left unmatched: 6. The CDR3 covers 15 residues. From germline, CDR1 is LGHDT and CDR2 YNNKEL (reference sequence). Method: immunoSEQ multiplex PCR; TCRdb's copy keeps in-frame clones and lacks some. The sample contains roughly 120,000 clones, 79% of which appear only once. This rearrangement joins TRBV3-1 (or the pseudogene TRBV3-2) to TRBJ1-1; 10 bases agree with TRBD1. The TCR sequence derives from a woman of 80 years or more with acute or convalescent COVID-19. Specimen: peripheral blood. CDR3 region: CASSQVGTGVTEAFF. CDR3 sequence (DNA): TGTGCCAGCAGCCAGGTAGGGACAGGGGTGACTGAAGCTTTCTTT.